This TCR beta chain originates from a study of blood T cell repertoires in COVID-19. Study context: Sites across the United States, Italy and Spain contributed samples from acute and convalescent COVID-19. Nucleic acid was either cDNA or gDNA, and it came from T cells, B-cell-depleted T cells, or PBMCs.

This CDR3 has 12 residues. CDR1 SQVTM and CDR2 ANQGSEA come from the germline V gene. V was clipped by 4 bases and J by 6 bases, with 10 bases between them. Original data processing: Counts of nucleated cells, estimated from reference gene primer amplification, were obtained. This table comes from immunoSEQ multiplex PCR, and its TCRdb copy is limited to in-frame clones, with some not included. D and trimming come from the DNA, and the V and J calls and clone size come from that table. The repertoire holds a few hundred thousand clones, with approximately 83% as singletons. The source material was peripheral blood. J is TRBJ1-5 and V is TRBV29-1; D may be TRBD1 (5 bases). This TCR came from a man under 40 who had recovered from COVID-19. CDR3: CSVAEGSQPQHF. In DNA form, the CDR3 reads TGCAGCGTTGCGGAGGGGAGTCAGCCCCAGCATTTT.